The TCR beta chain under discussion was sequenced for a study of CD8 T cells in ankylosing spondylitis. The length of the CDR3 is 14 residues. Germline assignment: CDR1 DFQATT and CDR2 SNEGSKA (reference sequence). V lost 1 base to trimming and J lost 0 bases, with 10 bases between them. It was by quantitative 5'-RACE with molecular barcodes that TCR beta libraries were made. MiXCR, run by TCRdb on the 5' RACE reads, gives a single entry per CDR3 protein. The data hold roughly 130,000 distinct CDR3 sequences, with approximately 9.9% observed a single time. Overall study findings and caveats: Eight highly homologous variants made up a TCR beta motif, and this motif appeared characteristic of ankylosing spondylitis blood. From matched ankylosing spondylitis synovial fluid, disease-linked clones were reportedly recovered at significantly enriched levels.

This clonotype was observed a few times. Its antigen remains unidentified. Sequencing input: blood, either unsorted or a sorted T cell fraction (not recorded which). The V call is TRBV20-1, the J call TRBJ2-7; D is unclear. This clonotype originated in a male donor with ankylosing spondylitis or in good health (not recorded which). This CDR3 reads CSARGFSYSYEQYF. The CDR3 DNA follows: TGCAGTGCTAGAGGGTTCTCCTACTCCTACGAGCAGTACTTC.